Following are 16 T cell receptor beta chains from one sample sequenced in a study of regulatory T cells in long-lasting Graves disease. Investigators prepared the TCR beta libraries by applying iRepertoire HTBI primers and Arm-PCR of CDR3 regions. TCRdb processed the multiplex PCR reads anew with MiXCR; each CDR3 protein has one entry. This table holds 450,000 to 500,000 distinct CDR3 sequences, about 17% found once. This sample's time point: newly diagnosed GD, antithyroid drugs for less than 3 months. The TCR library was made from RNA that had been extracted from PBMCs in TRIzol. The sample also formed part of further work on T cells in Graves' hyperthyroidism and ophthalmopathy.

The specimen was peripheral blood mononuclear cells (PBMCs), collected at new diagnosis, from a patient treated with antithyroid drugs. These receptors were taken from a man aged 40-50 years with Graves disease.

This clonotype was found many times. The rearrangement joins TRBV20-1 to TRBJ2-3, with 15 bases fitting TRBD2. CDR1 is DFQATT and CDR2 is SNEGSKA in the germline V gene (reference sequence). This CDR3 contains 17 residues. Unmatched junction bases numbered 9, after V lost 3 bases and J lost 5 bases. The CDR3 nucleotides are TGCAGTGCTAGTAGGGGACTAGCGGGAGGACGTATAGATACGCAGTATTTT. It encodes CSASRGLAGGRIDTQYF.

This clonotype was detected a few times. An end of the junction does not agree with germline; a read error may underlie this. The chain links TRBV3-1 to TRBJ2-1; D might be TRBD1 (5 bases). Germline-derived CDR1 and CDR2 are LGHDT and YNNKEL (reference sequence). This CDR3 has 15 residues. The CDR3: CASGQDRTPLNEQFF. CDR3 bases: TGTGCCAGCGGCCAAGATCGGACACCGCTCAATGAGCAGTTCTTC.

There are many counts of this clonotype. V usage is TRBV6-5 and J usage is TRBJ2-2; D might be TRBD2 (6 bases). The CDR3 spans 15 residues. Germline V gene data show CDR1 as MNHEY and CDR2 as SVGAGI. V lost 0 bases and J 4 bases, leaving 9 bases between the germline ends. The CDR3 spells CASSYSGGGTGELFF. Here the CDR3 DNA reads TGTGCCAGCAGTTACTCGGGGGGAGGCACCGGGGAGCTGTTTTTT.

This clonotype was detected a few times. CDR3 nucleotides: TGTGCCAGCAGGAACTCGGGAAGCTACACCTTC. Translation gives CASRNSGSYTF. The V and J genes are TRBV27 and TRBJ1-2; D is unresolved. Germline CDR1 is MNHEY and CDR2 is SMNVEV (reference sequence). Trimming stripped 6 bases from V and 9 bases from J, with 11 bases between. The CDR3 has 11 amino acids.

This clonotype has ten or more counts. The chain uses TRBV24-1 and TRBJ2-2, with D tentatively TRBD2 (5 bases). The CDR3 spans 16 residues. V was cut by 4 bases and J by 1 base, with 12 bases left in between. Germline CDR1 is KGHDR and CDR2 is SFDVKD. The CDR3 protein is CATSDPGGENTGELFF. The DNA of the CDR3 is TGTGCCACCAGTGACCCAGGAGGTGAGAACACCGGGGAGCTGTTTTTT.

Only a few counts were recorded for this clonotype. V and J are TRBV20-1 and TRBJ2-5; 7 bases line up with TRBD2. The CDR3 is 13 residues long. The ends lost 1 base at V and 3 bases at J; junction bases unmatched: 2. Germline V CDR1 and CDR2: DFQATT, SNEGSKA (reference sequence). The CDR3 DNA is TGCAGTGCTAGAGGGGACTACAAAGAGACCCAGTACTTC. It encodes CSARGDYKETQYF.

This clonotype was counted ten times or more. The chain links TRBV5-4 to TRBJ2-3, with 9 bases identical to TRBD2. The germline CDR1 and CDR2 sequences are SGHNT and YYREEE (reference sequence). V trimming: 3 bases; J trimming: 3 bases; junction bases outside the gene matches: 11. There are 17 residues in the CDR3. CDR3: CASSSGARAGGTDTQYF. CDR3 coding DNA: TGTGCCAGCAGCTCAGGGGCGCGCGCGGGAGGGACAGATACGCAGTATTTT.

This clonotype was detected only a few times. The CDR3 DNA reads as TGTGCCAGTAGTGGGGCAGGGGGTTTCGGGGACACTGAAGCTTTCTTT. Translated: CASSGAGGFGDTEAFF. The chain is built from TRBV19 and TRBJ1-1, with TRBD1 identical over 7 bases. Losses at the gene ends were 5 bases for V and 3 bases for J; bases not matched to a gene: 12. The CDR3 consists of 16 residues. Germline-derived CDR1 and CDR2 are LNHDA and SQIVND (reference sequence).

This clonotype was seen ten or more times. CDR3 nucleotide sequence: TGTGCCAGCAGCCAAGATCCCCTAGTCACCGGGGAGCTGTTTTTT. Translated: CASSQDPLVTGELFF. The chain employs TRBV3-1 and TRBJ2-2; D is unclear. Germline CDR1 reads LGHDT; CDR2 reads YNNKEL (reference sequence). V lost 0 bases and J lost 4, with 9 bases in between. The CDR3 length is 15 residues.

This clonotype was detected ten times or more. The chain employs TRBV12-3 or TRBV12-4 and TRBJ2-1, with TRBD1 matching over 11 bases. Trimming took 6 bases from V and 1 from J; bases not matched to a gene: 11. This CDR3 is built from 18 residues. CDR3 sequence: CASSANAWDRGSYNEQFF. The CDR3 DNA reads as TGTGCCAGCAGCGCTAATGCGTGGGACAGGGGGTCCTACAATGAGCAGTTCTTC.

There are many counts of this clonotype. This chain uses TRBV24-1 with TRBJ2-1; 9 bases map to TRBD1. Germline loops: CDR1 KGHDR, CDR2 SFDVKD. V lost 3 bases, J lost 7 bases, and 6 bases stayed unmatched. This CDR3 contains 15 residues. CDR3 region: CATSDVQGARNEQFF. In DNA form, the CDR3 reads TGTGCCACCAGTGATGTACAGGGGGCTAGGAATGAGCAGTTCTTC.

V usage is TRBV6-1 and J usage is TRBJ2-3; 12 bases match TRBD2. The CDR3 contains 16 residues. Per the germline V gene, CDR1 is MNHNS and CDR2 is SASEGT. V shed 4 bases, J shed 6 bases, and the junction held 8 bases outside the gene matches. The CDR3 DNA reads TGTGCCAGCAGTGCGACTAGCGGGGGCCCTCTCGATACGCAGTATTTT. This sequence encodes CASSATSGGPLDTQYF.

The chain recombines TRBV12-5 with TRBJ2-5; no clear D gene. The germline V gene encodes CDR1 LGHNT and CDR2 FRNRAP. CDR3 size: 13 residues. V was pared by 8 bases and J by 2 bases, with 12 bases between. CDR3 nucleotide sequence: TGTGCTAGTTCCCCCGCTCCTCAAGAGACCCAGTACTTC. Its protein product is CASSPAPQETQYF. Combining the CDR3 with reference TRBV12-5 and TRBJ2-5 gives the whole variable domain DARVTQTPRHKVTEMGQEVTMRCQPILGHNTVFWYRQTMMQGLELLAYFRNRAPLDDSGMPKDRFSAEMPDATLATLKIQPSEPRDSAVYFCASSPAPQETQYFGPGTRLLVL.

This clonotype was picked up many times. The rearrangement links TRBV7-2 to TRBJ1-5; possible D gene TRBD1, 5 bases. Trimming shortened V by 1 base and J by 6 bases, and 13 bases separated the two germline ends. The CDR3 length is 15 residues. In germline, CDR1 is SGHTA, CDR2 FQGNSA. The CDR3 DNA reads as TGTGCCAGCAGCTTAGATGGGGGATTGGGTCAGCCCCAGCATTTT. This encodes CASSLDGGLGQPQHF.

This clonotype was found many times. This sequence joins TRBV2 and TRBJ2-1; 9 bases match TRBD2. Germline loops: CDR1 SNHLY, CDR2 FYNNEI. V lost 8 bases and J lost 6; bases outside the gene matches: 11. The CDR3 has 15 amino acids. The CDR3 DNA reads TGTGCCAGCGTCTTGCGGCTAGCGGGATCCAATGAGCAGTTCTTC. It is translated as CASVLRLAGSNEQFF.

For this clonotype: This sequence may be a read error, since a much larger clone differs from it by one base. No conserved phenylalanine or tryptophan is present at the end of the CDR3, so a read error is the likely explanation. The CDR3: CAISESGTGGLYGYTL. CDR3 nucleotide sequence: TGTGCCATCAGTGAGTCGGGGACAGGGGGCCTCTATGGCTACACCCTC. This sequence joins TRBV10-3 and TRBJ1-2; TRBD1 aligns across 12 bases. From germline, CDR1 is ENHRY and CDR2 SYGVKD. Losses at the gene ends were 0 bases for V and 4 bases for J; bases not matched to a gene: 3. The CDR3 totals 16 residues.